The T cell receptor (beta chain) described here comes from a study of cytomegalovirus exposure and HLA in healthy donors. Looking at the study overall: Later, an analysis reported that the 110 or so validation repertoires had used the same platform as the roughly 680 first-cohort repertoires. General study results and limits: Cytomegalovirus-associated status was assigned to approximately 160 TCR beta chains. Most TCRs appeared rarely, but some public TCRs recurred in many donors.

The donors formed part of the 120-subject validation cohort, distinct from the roughly 600-subject first cohort. On this clone itself: Antigen unknown.

Produced via immunoSEQ multiplex PCR; TCRdb's table is partial and in-frame only. Found here are under 200,000 clones, roughly 86% of them singletons; the top ten hold 4.2%. The CDR3 runs to 16 residues. Germline V lookup: CDR1 MNHEY, CDR2 SMNVEV (reference sequence). V was pared by 5 bases and J by 4 bases, with 17 bases between. The clonotype originates from a man between 18 and 35 years old in good health and CMV-seropositive. Sequencing was done on a sample of PBMCs. The chain couples TRBV27 to TRBJ2-2; a weak D match, TRBD2 (7 bases). CDR3 sequence reads: CASSLGQWEGTGELFF. CDR3 nucleotides: TGTGCCAGCAGTCTCGGACAGTGGGAGGGCACCGGGGAGCTGTTTTTT.